A selection of T cell receptor beta chains follows, all from one sample in a study of Ad26.COV2.S vaccination and SARS-CoV-2 variants. Measured with immunoSEQ multiplex PCR; TCRdb has only the in-frame clones, and not every one. The sample includes around 340,000 clones, 75% to 90% seen only once; the top ten take about 10%. This specimen consisted of peripheral blood, obtained in a trial of Ad26.COV2.S vaccine versus placebo. The receptors derive from a person between 18 and 65 years old who received the Ad26.COV2.S COVID-19 vaccine or a placebo. Each CDR3 is given with its conserved first and last residue. The D gene is left open where the match is weak. Size tells how often a clone was seen (once, few, many) or the class of an expanded clone, and some rows leave it out.

TRBJ1-2 TRBV4-1 15 TRBD1 - TGCGCCAGCAGTTCTGGGACAGAACTGCTCTATGGCTACACCTTC CASSSGTELLYGYTF
TRBJ2-7 TRBV3-1/TRBV3-2 13 - - TGTGCCAGCAGCTTAATCCCGGCGGACGAGCAGTACTTC CASSLIPADEQYF
TRBJ2-3 TRBV28 17 TRBD2 - TGTGCCAGCACCAGGACTAGCGGGGGGGCCGGGCTAGATACGCAGTATTTT CASTRTSGGAGLDTQYF
TRBJ2-1 TRBV7-2 16 - once TGTGCCAGCAGCGCATACGGGAGTCTAGTGGGCAATGAGCAGTTCTTC CASSAYGSLVGNEQFF
TRBJ1-5 TRBV18 13 - - TGTGCCAGCTCATTGGGATCAGATCAGCCCCAGCATTTT CASSLGSDQPQHF
TRBJ2-2 TRBV6-8 12 - - TGTGCCACCTCTGTTTGGCCCGGGGAGCTGTTTTTT CATSVWPGELFF
TRBJ2-7 TRBV6-6 15 TRBD2 - TGTGCCAGCAGTTACTCCCTAGCGGGCCTTGGGGAGCAGTACTTC CASSYSLAGLGEQYF
TRBJ2-2 TRBV2 13 - - TGTGCCAGCAATGTGGGGCGGACCGGGGAGCTGTTTTTT CASNVGRTGELFF
TRBJ2-5 TRBV6-6 13 TRBD2 - TGTGCCAGCATCCCCACGGGGGGAGAGACCCAGTACTTC CASIPTGGETQYF
TRBJ2-3 TRBV25-1 8 - - TGTGCCAGCAGTGACCAGATTTTT CASSDQIF
TRBJ2-7 TRBV4-1 17 - - TGCGCCAGCAGCCCCTATGGGCGGACACCCTCTACCTACGAGCAGTACTTC CASSPYGRTPSTYEQYF
TRBJ2-1 TRBV4-1 17 TRBD2 - TGCGCCAGCAGCCAGGAGACTAGCGGGAGGTCCTACAATGAGCAGTTCTTC CASSQETSGRSYNEQFF
TRBJ1-5 TRBV4-1 14 - - TGCGCCAGCAGCCAAGATCCGGGCGGGGAGCCCCAGCATTTT CASSQDPGGEPQHF
TRBJ2-7 TRBV19 13 TRBD2 few TGTGCCAGTAAGGATCTAGCGGGAGGCGAGCAGTACTTC CASKDLAGGEQYF
TRBJ1-5 TRBV19 17 - - TGTGCCAGTAGTATATCCATCGGGACGGATAGCAATCAGCCCCAGCATTTT CASSISIGTDSNQPQHF
TRBJ1-5 TRBV7-8 17 TRBD1 once TGTGCCAGCAGCAGAAACCGGGACAGGGCTGGCAATCAGCCCCAGCATTTT CASSRNRDRAGNQPQHF
TRBJ2-7 TRBV4-2 14 - - TGTGCCAGCAGCCAAGAGGGTGAGAGCTACGAGCAGTACTTC CASSQEGESYEQYF
TRBJ1-3 TRBV4-3 18 - - TGCGCCAGCAGCCAAGGCCCTTTACTAGGAGCCTCTGGAAACACCATATATTTT CASSQGPLLGASGNTIYF
TRBJ2-5 TRBV7-9 13 - - TGTGCCAGCAGCCCCCAGGCTCAAGAGACCCAGTACTTC CASSPQAQETQYF
TRBJ1-1 TRBV9 13 - - TGTGCCAGCAGCGTAGCAGGGAACACTGAAGCTTTCTTT CASSVAGNTEAFF
TRBJ2-3 TRBV19 15 TRBD2 - TGTGCCAGTAGTCCTAGCGGGGGAGCGGCAGATACGCAGTATTTT CASSPSGGAADTQYF
TRBJ1-6 TRBV7-2 15 - few TGTGCCAGCAGCTCCCAAGGCAGTCTACGGTCACCCCTCCACTTT CASSSQGSLRSPLHF
TRBJ2-1 TRBV11-2 19 TRBD2 - TGTGCCAGCAGCTTACAGGTTAGCGGGGGGGTCAGCTCCTACAATGAGCAGTTCTTC CASSLQVSGGVSSYNEQFF
TRBJ2-5 TRBV24-1 17 TRBD2 - TGTGCCACCAGTGATTGGGCTAGCGGGAGAACCCAAGAGACCCAGTACTTC CATSDWASGRTQETQYF
TRBJ2-1 TRBV6-5 15 TRBD1 - TGTGCCAGCACCAAGGGACAGGGGGTTTACAATGAGCAGTTCTTC CASTKGQGVYNEQFF
TRBJ1-5 TRBV19 14 - - TGTGCCAGTAGTATGGGGCCCCAAGGGCAGCCCCAGCATTTT CASSMGPQGQPQHF
TRBJ1-5 TRBV28 13 - - TGTGCCAGCAGTTCACAGGGCAATCAGCCCCAGCATTTT CASSSQGNQPQHF
TRBJ2-5 TRBV6-1 18 - - TGTGCCAGCAGTGAAACGGGGGCCGCCCGGTCTGGTGGGAAGACCCAGTACTTC CASSETGAARSGGKTQYF
TRBJ1-1 TRBV6-5 15 - - TGTGCCAGCAGTTACTCGAGGGGGGGTGACACTGAAGCTTTCTTT CASSYSRGGDTEAFF
TRBJ2-1 TRBV3-1/TRBV3-2 17 - - TGTGCCAGCAGCCAAGATGTTGAAGCGAGACTATACAATGAGCAGTTCTTC CASSQDVEARLYNEQFF
TRBJ2-7 TRBV3-1/TRBV3-2 13 TRBD2 few TGTGCCAGCAGCTTTAGCGGGATCTACGAGCAGTACTTC CASSFSGIYEQYF
TRBJ1-2 TRBV3-1/TRBV3-2 13 - - TGTGCCAGCAGCCACCGGGACAACTATGGCTACACCTTC CASSHRDNYGYTF
TRBJ2-7 TRBV7-2 14 TRBD2 - TGTGCCAGCAGCTTAGCGGGACTATGGTACGAGCAGTACTTC CASSLAGLWYEQYF
TRBJ2-2 TRBV5-6 13 - once TGTGCCAGCAGCTCGGGAGCAACCGGGGAGCTGTTTTTT CASSSGATGELFF
TRBJ2-3 TRBV28 15 TRBD2 - TGTGCCAGCAGTTCCGGACTAGCGGCCACAGATACGCAGTATTTT CASSSGLAATDTQYF
TRBJ2-1 TRBV24-1 14 - - TGTGCCACCAGTGAACCACCGGACAGCTCGGGGCAGTTCTTC CATSEPPDSSGQFF
TRBJ2-1 TRBV4-3 15 - - TGCGCCAGCAGCCAAGATCGGGGGTCCTACAATGAGCAGTTCTTC CASSQDRGSYNEQFF
TRBJ2-7 TRBV11-1 12 - - TGTGCCAGCAGCTTAGTGCTTGGTAAACAGTACTTC CASSLVLGKQYF
TRBJ2-5 TRBV7-6 15 TRBD1 - TGTGCCAGCAGCTTCAGGGGGAACGACCAAGAGACCCAGTACTTC CASSFRGNDQETQYF
TRBJ1-6 TRBV19 15 - few TGTGCCAGTAGTATTATGAGCGCCGGGAATTCACCCCTCCACTTT CASSIMSAGNSPLHF
TRBJ2-7 TRBV12-3/TRBV12-4 13 TRBD1 - TGTGCCAGCAGTTTAACAGGGGCCTACGAGCAGTACTTC CASSLTGAYEQYF
TRBJ2-7 TRBV5-1 14 - - TGCGCCAGCAGCTTGATGCAGGGCTCCTACGAGCAGTACTTC CASSLMQGSYEQYF
TRBJ2-1 TRBV7-9 17 TRBD2 - TGTGCCAGCAGCCACCCCCGGGAGGGGCCCTCGTACAATGAGCAGTTCTTC CASSHPREGPSYNEQFF
TRBJ1-1 TRBV6-5 15 TRBD1 - TGTGCCAGCATTTCAAGGACAGGGAGCGGCACTGAAGCTTTCTTT CASISRTGSGTEAFF
TRBJ1-4 TRBV2 13 - - TGTGCCAGGCGACAGGATAATAATGAAAAACTGTTTTTT CARRQDNNEKLFF
TRBJ1-4 TRBV5-4 15 - - TGTGCCAGCAGTCCCGATCAGGCGACTAATGAAAAACTGTTTTTT CASSPDQATNEKLFF
TRBJ2-7 TRBV5-6 15 - - TGTGCCAGCAGCCCCGGGGGTAGCGGAGCCTACGAGCAGTACTTC CASSPGGSGAYEQYF
TRBJ1-2 TRBV19 14 - - TGTGCCAGTAGTTCTGGGAGATCAGGCTATGGCTACACCTTC CASSSGRSGYGYTF
TRBJ1-1 TRBV5-4 13 TRBD1 many TGTGCCAGCAGCTTGGACCGACAGGGGTTGGCTTTCTTT CASSLDRQGLAFF